A single sample gave rise to the 10 T cell receptor beta chains below, sequenced in a study of T cells after yellow fever vaccination. TCRdb passed the 5' RACE reads through MiXCR, listing each CDR3 protein once. Here the sample spans a few hundred thousand distinct CDR3 sequences, approximately 4% being singletons. This specimen consisted of PBMCs, obtained 5 days after the yellow fever booster vaccination. These receptors were collected from a young man who received the YFV17D yellow fever vaccine.

In this sample, this clonotype turned up a few times. V is TRBV29-1 and J is TRBJ1-2, with no clear D. Trimming left V 2 bases short and J 8 bases short, with 15 bases between. Germline CDR1 reads SQVTM; CDR2 reads ANQGSEA. The CDR3 is 13 amino acids. Here the CDR3 DNA reads TGCAGCGTTGAAAGAGGTGTTATGGAGGGCTACACCTTC. Amino acids: CSVERGVMEGYTF. The entire variable domain, with the rest obtained from reference TRBV29-1 and TRBJ1-2, is as follows: SAVISQKPSRDICQRGTSLTIQCQVDSQVTMMFWYRQQPGQSLTLIATANQGSEATYESGFVIDKFPISRPNLTFSTLTVSNMSPEDSSIYLCSVERGVMEGYTFGSGTRLTVV.

This clonotype was seen only a few times. This chain connects TRBV29-1 to TRBJ2-3; tentatively, D is TRBD2 (6 bases). V was cut by 6 bases and J by 2 bases, with 12 bases left in between. Per the germline V gene, CDR1 is SQVTM and CDR2 is ANQGSEA. The CDR3 contains 13 residues. This CDR3 is CSVGEGLTDTQYF. In DNA form, the CDR3 reads TGCAGCGTCGGAGAGGGACTCACAGATACGCAGTATTTT.

The chain has TRBV11-2 and TRBJ1-6; D not certain. The CDR3 sequence is 14 residues long. Trimming shortened V by 3 bases and J by 8 bases, and 11 bases separated the two germline ends. The germline V gene encodes CDR1 SGHAT and CDR2 FQNNGV. The CDR3 nucleotides read TGTGCCAGCAGCTTCGCCTGGGAGGATTCACCCCTCCACTTT. Translating it yields CASSFAWEDSPLHF.

V gene TRBV6-2 or TRBV6-3 combines with J gene TRBJ1-5; D is unclear. Per the germline V gene, CDR1 is MNHEY and CDR2 is SVGEGT. Trimming removed 7 bases at V and 4 bases at J, with 11 bases between. The CDR3 sequence is 13 residues long. This CDR3 is CASISQLNQPQHF. CDR3 bases: TGTGCCAGCATCTCTCAGCTAAATCAGCCCCAGCATTTT.

This chain joins TRBV5-1 and TRBJ2-3; no firm D call. Germline V gives CDR1 SGHRS, CDR2 YFSETQ. The CDR3 extends over 13 amino acids. V gave up 2 bases and J gave up 5 bases, with 9 bases separating them. CDR3 nucleotide sequence: TGCGCCAGCAGCTTTGACCCCGGAGATACGCAGTATTTT. This gives the protein CASSFDPGDTQYF.

A few counts support this clonotype. The chain combines TRBV5-1 with TRBJ2-1; unclear D gene. Germline V gene lookup returns CDR1 SGHRS and CDR2 YFSETQ. The V end was cut by 2 bases, the J end by 1 base, with 7 bases between. The CDR3 is 14 residues long. The CDR3 spells CASSLDGSYNEQFF. DNA for the CDR3: TGCGCCAGCAGCTTAGACGGGTCCTACAATGAGCAGTTCTTC.

This clonotype was recorded many times. The chain joins TRBV7-7 to TRBJ2-1; weak D call: TRBD1 (6 bases). The CDR3 is made up of 15 amino acids. Between the trimmed V and J ends, which lost 5 bases and 6 bases, there was a span of 17 bases. Germline-derived CDR1 and CDR2 are SSHAT and FNYEAQ (reference sequence). CDR3 sequence (DNA): TGTGCCAGCAGCCCAGGGGCCGTATCATTCAATGAGCAGTTCTTC. Translation gives CASSPGAVSFNEQFF.

This clonotype was seen only a few times. CDR3 region: CASSPSLAGGTDTQYF. The CDR3 nucleotides read TGTGCCAGCAGCCCCTCTCTAGCGGGGGGCACAGATACGCAGTATTTT. The rearrangement joins TRBV7-2 to TRBJ2-3; 10 bases map to TRBD2. The CDR3 has 16 residues. V trimming: 5 bases; J trimming: 1 base; junction bases outside the gene matches: 6. Germline V gives CDR1 SGHTA, CDR2 FQGNSA.

This clonotype was observed a handful of times. V and J are TRBV11-2 and TRBJ1-6; tentatively, D is TRBD1 (5 bases). Germline CDR1 and CDR2: SGHAT and FQNNGV. V lost 6 bases and J 8 bases, leaving 14 bases between the germline ends. The CDR3 has 14 amino acids. CDR3 sequence reads: CASRGPGVYSPLHF. As DNA, the CDR3 is TGTGCCAGCAGGGGGCCGGGGGTTTATTCACCCCTCCACTTT.

The chain couples TRBV3-1 to TRBJ2-5; 11 nucleotides agree with TRBD2. In germline, CDR1 is LGHDT, CDR2 YNNKEL (reference sequence). The CDR3 has 16 residues. The ends lost 1 base at V and 5 bases at J; junction bases unmatched: 6. CDR3 in DNA: TGTGCCAGCAGCCAAGGATTAGCGGGGGGGCTGGAGACCCAGTACTTC. Protein: CASSQGLAGGLETQYF.